The T cell receptor (beta chain) under discussion was sequenced for a study of CD8 T cells in Susac syndrome. The CDR3 consists of 12 residues. Trimming pared 9 bases from V and 4 bases from J, leaving 10 bases between. Germline assignment: CDR1 LNHDA and CDR2 SQIVND (reference sequence). With random hexamers, roughly 0.5 to 1 ug RNA was reverse transcribed. The amplification used immunoSEQ multiplex PCR on TCR beta CDR3; it spanned 54 Vbeta and 13 Jbeta. TCRdb re-derived calls from the immunoSEQ multiplex PCR reads in MiXCR, one entry per CDR3 protein. The sample has 200,000 to 250,000 distinct CDR3 sequences, about 93% seen once. In contrast to the negatively isolated CD8+ and CD4+ T cells, TEMRA cells were FACS-enriched.

This clonotype was obtained from a human donor with multiple sclerosis. The chain combines TRBV19 with TRBJ1-5, with D unresolved. Sequences were obtained from CD8+ T cells from PBMCs. The CDR3 nucleotides read TGTGCCAGCTGCTCCGGGAATCAGCCCCAGCATTTT. Its translation is CASCSGNQPQHF.